This T cell receptor beta chain comes out of a study of OX40 agonist ivuxolimab in advanced cancers. Study background: Dose-escalation patients' cancers were hepatocellular carcinoma, melanoma, renal cell or head and neck cancer. Broader study findings: Low normalized T-cell clonal expansion was also seen in some nonresponders.

The CDR3 is 11 amino acids. Germline assignment: CDR1 SGHAT and CDR2 FQDESV (reference sequence). Trimming removed 4 bases from V and 7 bases from J, with 8 bases in between. Repertoires were generated with immunoSEQ multiplex PCR, while TCRdb's copy carries only in-frame clones and drops some. The sample holds about 84,000 clones, roughly 94% seen once. Autoimmune disease history or systemic immunosuppression led to patients being barred. This clone was counted a few times. The antigen remains unidentified. V usage is TRBV11-1 and J usage is TRBJ2-7, with D tentatively TRBD2 (5 bases). This clonotype was sampled from an adult with an advanced solid tumor such as melanoma, head and neck, liver or kidney cancer. Sequences were derived from CD4+ or CD8+ T cells sorted from blood, sampled in a trial of the OX40 agonist ivuxolimab. CDR3 sequence reads: CASSSGTEQYF. The CDR3 region has the DNA TGTGCCAGCAGCTCGGGAACAGAGCAGTACTTC.